The table lists the clone carrying this T cell receptor beta chain with a count of one. V was shortened by 7 bases and J by 0 bases, with 10 bases between the two germline ends. Germline V gives CDR1 MDHEN, CDR2 SYDVKM. The CDR3 spans 13 residues. The data are from a study of blood T cell repertoires in COVID-19. Study as a whole: The origin of the acute and convalescent COVID-19 samples was the United States, Italy and Spain. PBMCs, B-cell-depleted T cells, or T cells provided the cDNA or gDNA that made up the material.

In the source study's methods: From reference gene primer amplification, estimates of nucleated cell counts were derived. Produced via immunoSEQ multiplex PCR; TCRdb's table is partial and in-frame only. V and J calls and clone size come straight from that table; D and trimming were deduced from the DNA. Of nearly 200,000 clones listed, around 85% are singletons. Seattle patient enrollment occurred during active infection, with longitudinal follow-up thereafter. The sequenced sample was peripheral blood. The source is a man between 60 and 75 years old with COVID-19, enrolled during active disease. The gene calls are TRBV28 and TRBJ2-7; no firm D call. The CDR3 reads CASTAWSSYEQYF. CDR3 nucleotide sequence: TGTGCCAGCACGGCATGGAGCTCCTACGAGCAGTACTTC.